The clone carrying this TCR beta chain was recorded at least ten times. This CDR3 comprises 13 residues. V lost 3 bases to trimming and J lost 4 bases, with 10 bases between them. These data are taken from a study of T-cell reconstitution after alpha-beta-depleted transplantation in children. During its preparation, the TCRbeta library received unique molecular identifiers. TCRdb fed the PCR reads into MiXCR, producing one record per CDR3 protein. The table lists around 250,000 distinct CDR3 sequences, about 10% of them singletons. The chain links TRBV12-3 or TRBV12-4 to TRBJ2-7; TRBD1 is a possible D gene (6 bases). The sequencing used PBMCs from the stem cell graft donor, collected from the stem cell graft. The origin of this receptor is a human donor who donated a stem cell graft to a child with SCID. As DNA, the CDR3 is TGTGCCAGCAGTTTGGTACAGGGATACGAGCAGTACTTC. Translation: CASSLVQGYEQYF.